Listed below are T cell receptor beta chains from one sample, sequenced in a study of OX40 agonist ivuxolimab in advanced cancers. Assay used: immunoSEQ multiplex PCR; TCRdb lists only in-frame clones, some missing. The table includes around 15,000 clones, 75% to 95% detected once. The starting material was CD4+ or CD8+ T cells sorted from blood, obtained in a trial of the OX40 agonist ivuxolimab. These receptors all come from an adult with an advanced solid tumor such as melanoma, head and neck, liver or kidney cancer. Each CDR3 is given with its conserved first and last residue. Each record gives: D gene, J gene, clone size, V gene, CDR3 protein, CDR3 DNA. The D gene is left open where the match is weak. Clone size is given for some rows only: seen once, a few or many times, or a class if the clone is expanded.

.,TRBJ2-5,.,TRBV11-2,CASSLRGFGETQYF,TGTGCCAGCAGCTTAAGAGGGTTTGGGGAGACCCAGTACTTC
TRBD2,TRBJ2-3,few,TRBV19,CASSIVLAGGADTQYF,TGTGCCAGTAGTATAGTACTAGCGGGAGGAGCAGATACGCAGTATTTT
.,TRBJ2-7,.,TRBV20-1,CSARGFYEQYF,TGCAGTGCTAGGGGTTTTTACGAGCAGTACTTC
.,TRBJ1-4,once,TRBV19,CASSIVGGATNEKLFF,TGTGCCAGTAGTATTGTCGGAGGAGCAACTAATGAAAAACTGTTTTTT
.,TRBJ1-2,.,TRBV19,CASSIDEGGSYGYTF,TGTGCCAGTAGTATAGATGAGGGGGGCTCCTATGGCTACACCTTC
.,TRBJ2-1,.,TRBV21-1,CASSGATSGNYNEQFF,TGTGCCAGCAGTGGGGCTACTAGCGGAAATTACAATGAGCAGTTCTTC
.,TRBJ2-2,.,TRBV19,CASSIDLGDAGELFF,TGTGCCAGTAGTATAGATCTAGGAGATGCCGGGGAGCTGTTTTTT
.,TRBJ2-2,.,TRBV10-3,CAISEDGEWTGELFF,TGTGCCATCAGTGAGGACGGAGAGTGGACCGGGGAGCTGTTTTTT
TRBD2,TRBJ2-7,.,TRBV4-1,CASSQDTRGGSDEQYF,TGCGCCAGCAGCCAAGATACGCGGGGGGGCAGTGACGAGCAGTACTTC
.,TRBJ2-5,.,TRBV18,CASSPGQKETQYF,TGTGCCAGCTCACCCGGCCAGAAAGAGACCCAGTACTTC
TRBD2,TRBJ2-3,.,TRBV10-2,CASRSSGTDTQYF,TGCGCCAGCAGGAGTAGCGGGACAGATACGCAGTATTTT
TRBD1,TRBJ2-7,.,TRBV4-3,CASSQEWGDRAYEQYF,TGCGCCAGCAGCCAAGAGTGGGGGGACAGGGCCTACGAGCAGTACTTC
TRBD2,TRBJ2-5,.,TRBV7-9,CASSLGTSGRVPETQYF,TGTGCCAGCAGCCTTGGGACTAGCGGAAGGGTCCCAGAGACCCAGTACTTC
.,TRBJ2-3,.,TRBV25-1,CASSEGRTFLDTQYF,TGTGCCAGCAGTGAGGGGCGAACATTTCTGGATACGCAGTATTTT
TRBD1,TRBJ1-2,.,TRBV19,CASSMTDRDWPNYGYTF,TGTGCCAGTAGTATGACGGACAGGGATTGGCCTAACTATGGCTACACCTTC
.,TRBJ1-2,.,TRBV9,CASRTSSNYGYTF,TGTGCCAGCAGGACATCCTCTAACTATGGCTACACCTTC